This T cell receptor (beta chain) was found in a study of beta chain features in type 1 diabetes. The isolated RNA, all of it, was reverse transcribed, so expressed TCRB transcripts were what got sequenced. TCRdb's table, derived via immunoSEQ multiplex PCR, lists solely in-frame clones and lacks some. The sample shows 140,000 or so clones, about 10% of them seen only once. This clone was counted at least ten times. Its antigen is unidentified. General observations from the study: Highly expressing activated T cells could be over-counted with a cDNA template. Naive, central memory and regulatory TCRB repertoires appeared more similar among patients than healthy donors. Researchers could not determine here whether HLA type influences TCRB rearrangement.

Germline lookup yields CDR1 SQVTM and CDR2 ANQGSEA. The CDR3 has 13 amino acids. V lost 7 bases and J 3 bases, leaving 15 bases between the germline ends. This chain joins TRBV29-1 and TRBJ2-5, with D maybe TRBD1 (6 bases). The receptor was derived from a man between 18 and 35 years old in good health. The specimen was naive CD4+ T cells from blood. The CDR3 reads CSARTDQKETQYF. CDR3 bases: TGCAGCGCACGGACAGATCAAAAAGAGACCCAGTACTTC.